One and the same sample provided the 17 T cell receptor beta chains below, sequenced in a study of blood T cells in healthy people across ages (dated by TCRdb to about 2015). The library was made by 5' RACE. Sequenced on an Illumina HiSeq 2500. A second roughly 7 to 12 cycle PCR used a sample-barcoded 5' primer and a J-beta primer mix. Through fastp at Q25 and MiXCR, TCRdb rebuilt clones from the public reads, retaining in-frame beta chains. Rows matching on CDR3 protein sequence are summarized as one entry with the most common DNA and genes. This sample holds 1.5 million to 1.8 million distinct CDR3 sequences; approximately 42% were observed only once. The biggest ten clones account for approximately 4.1% of the sample. Sample: blood. Every receptor here comes from a woman aged 18-29 years in good health.

Only a few counts were recorded for this clonotype. The chain has TRBV11-2 and TRBJ2-1, with 11 positions matching TRBD2. Germline V CDR1 and CDR2: SGHAT, FQNNGV. This CDR3 region has 14 residues. CDR3 in DNA: TGTGCTAGCGCAGGGACTAGCGGTTACAATGAGCAGTTCTTC. Amino acid sequence: CASAGTSGYNEQFF. The complete variable domain, with remaining parts taken from reference TRBV11-2 and TRBJ2-1, reads EAGVAQSPRYKIIEKRQSVAFWCNPISGHATLYWYQQILGQGPKLLIQFQNNGVVDDSQLPKDRFSAERLKGVDSTLKIQPAKLEDSAVYLCASAGTSGYNEQFFGPGTRLTVL.

This clonotype appeared a few times. The chain links TRBV20-1 to TRBJ2-1; possibly TRBD1 or TRBD2 for D (6 bases each). The CDR3 spans 15 residues. Germline V CDR1 and CDR2: DFQATT, SNEGSKA (reference sequence). V was trimmed by 3 bases and J by 2 bases, leaving 14 bases between them. CDR3: CSASLRGHTYNEQFF. The CDR3 DNA reads as TGCAGTGCTAGTTTGCGGGGACACACCTACAATGAGCAGTTCTTC.

The rearrangement links TRBV7-2 to TRBJ2-3, with 7 bases that match TRBD2. Germline lookup yields CDR1 SGHTA and CDR2 FQGNSA. J lost 7 bases, V lost 4 bases, and 11 bases had no gene match. The CDR3 consists of 15 residues. CDR3 sequence reads: CASSSPRTSPNTQYF. Here the CDR3 DNA reads TGTGCCAGCAGCTCGCCCCGGACTAGTCCAAATACGCAGTATTTT. The complete variable domain, with remaining parts taken from reference TRBV7-2 and TRBJ2-3, reads GAGVSQSPSNKVTEKGKDVELRCDPISGHTALYWYRQSLGQGLEFLIYFQGNSAPDKSGLPSDRFSAERTGGSVSTLTIQRTQQEDSAVYLCASSSPRTSPNTQYFGPGTRLTVL.

The rearrangement links TRBV5-1 to TRBJ1-4; tentatively, D is TRBD1 (6 bases). Deletions cut 0 bases from V and 8 bases from J, with 11 bases between. The CDR3 sequence is 14 residues long. CDR1 and CDR2 (germline): SGHRS, YFSETQ. The CDR3 sequence: CASSLEGTLEKLFF. DNA of the CDR3: TGCGCCAGCAGCTTGGAAGGGACACTCGAAAAACTGTTTTTT.

The chain couples TRBV4-1 to TRBJ2-5; D gene unclear. The DNA end lines up better with TRBJ2-1; the J call may be wrong. The length of the CDR3 is 15 residues. CDR1 and CDR2 (germline): MGHRA, YSYEKL. The CDR3 sequence: CASSLGRRTQETQFF. For the CDR3, the DNA is TGCGCCAGCAGCCTCGGACGGAGAACACAAGAGACCCAGTTCTTC.

The rearrangement joins TRBV25-1 to TRBJ1-2, with a weak D call TRBD1 (5 bases). Deletions cut 5 bases from V and 4 bases from J, with 11 bases between. The CDR3 runs 13 residues. Germline CDR1 reads MGHDK; CDR2 reads SYGVNS. CDR3 DNA: TGTGCCAGCAGTCCCGGGGCGACCTATGGCTACACCTTC. Translated, it gives CASSPGATYGYTF.

The sample holds one count of this clonotype. The chain couples TRBV7-2 to TRBJ2-3; D unclear. The CDR3 loop spans 13 amino acids. Germline V gene data show CDR1 as SGHTA and CDR2 as FQGNSA. V lost 5 bases, J lost 4 bases, and 10 bases lay in between. The CDR3 DNA follows: TGTGCCAGCAGCGTTCAACCCGCAGATACGCAGTATTTT. Its protein is CASSVQPADTQYF.

V gene TRBV6-5 combines with J gene TRBJ1-6, with 8 bases that match TRBD1. J was trimmed by 11 bases and V by 2 bases; bases with no gene match: 5. This CDR3 is built from 14 residues. Germline V gene lookup returns CDR1 MNHEY and CDR2 SVGAGI. CDR3 protein: CASSYGTGGPPLHF. For the CDR3, the DNA is TGTGCCAGCAGTTACGGGACAGGAGGTCCACCCCTCCACTTT.

This chain joins TRBV21-1 and TRBJ1-5. TRBV21-1 corresponds to a pseudogene. This CDR3 has 17 amino acids. This chain's CDR3 is CASSKVCRAINNQPQHF. CDR3 in DNA: TGTGCCAGCAGCAAAGTTTGCAGAGCCATAAACAATCAGCCCCAGCATTTT.

The rearrangement uses TRBV6-6 and TRBJ1-5, with D possibly TRBD1 on 5 matching bases. Trimming shortened V by 0 bases and J by 6 bases, and 9 bases separated the two germline ends. The CDR3 runs to 14 residues. Per germline, CDR1 MNHNY and CDR2 SVGAGI (reference sequence). Here the CDR3 reads CASSYSWGGQPQHF. The CDR3 DNA sequence: TGTGCCAGCAGTTACTCCTGGGGGGGTCAGCCCCAGCATTTT.

This clonotype was detected only a few times. The V gene is TRBV27, the J gene TRBJ1-2; D ambiguous. V lost 0 bases and J lost 6, with 8 bases in between. Germline CDR1 reads MNHEY; CDR2 reads SMNVEV (reference sequence). This CDR3 spans 13 amino acids. The CDR3 loop is CASSLSWYHGYTF. In nucleotides, the CDR3 is TGTGCCAGCAGTTTATCGTGGTACCATGGCTACACCTTC.

This chain connects TRBV12-3 or TRBV12-4 to TRBJ2-5; D possibly corresponds to TRBD2 (5 bases). The CDR3 covers 15 residues. Trimming left V 1 base short and J 11 bases short, with 20 bases between. The CDR3: CASSLEGLVINEQYF. The CDR3 DNA sequence: TGTGCCAGCAGTTTAGAAGGACTCGTTATAAATGAGCAGTACTTC.

The chain recombines TRBV7-9 with TRBJ1-1; D uncertain. This CDR3 is built from 12 residues. V was shortened by 7 bases and J by 1 base, with 7 bases between the two germline ends. The germline CDR1 and CDR2 sequences are SEHNR and FQNEAQ (reference sequence). The CDR3 protein is CASTNTNTEAFF. CDR3 coding DNA: TGTGCCAGCACGAACACGAACACTGAAGCTTTCTTT.

The chain uses TRBV7-2 and TRBJ2-5; a weak D match, TRBD1 (6 bases). The DNA end favors TRBJ2-7, so the J call may be wrong. Germline V gene data show CDR1 as SGHTA and CDR2 as FQGNSA. The CDR3 totals 15 residues. The CDR3 DNA reads TGTGCCAGCAGCCTAGGTGGGGGACAACTATACGAGCAGTACTTC. It translates to CASSLGGGQLYEQYF.

About this clonotype itself: A far larger clone is one base from this, pointing to a likely read error. The chain recombines TRBV7-2 with TRBJ2-1; D is ambiguous. The germline V and J ends were trimmed by 1 base and 10 bases, with 11 bases remaining between them. This CDR3 has 13 residues. Germline loops: CDR1 SGHTA, CDR2 FQGNSA. The CDR3 spells CASSLGFSYEQFF. The CDR3 DNA reads as TGTGCCAGCAGCTTAGGGTTCTCCTACGAGCAGTTCTTC.

This chain connects TRBV5-5 to TRBJ2-7; possibly TRBD1 for D (6 bases). V was cut by 6 bases and J by 0 bases, with 16 bases left in between. The length of the CDR3 is 15 residues. Germline assignment: CDR1 SGHKS and CDR2 YYEKEE (reference sequence). CDR3 DNA sequence: TGTGCCAGCATCCCGACAGGTCTTTACTCCTACGAGCAGTACTTC. It encodes CASIPTGLYSYEQYF.

Regarding this clonotype: A single base separates this from a much larger clone, so it may be a read error. The rearrangement joins TRBV12-3 or TRBV12-4 to TRBJ1-5; D remains ambiguous. The CDR3 contains 13 residues. Trimming removed 6 bases from V and 9 bases from J, with 15 bases in between. This chain's CDR3 is CASSRGYRTPQHF. The DNA for the CDR3 is TGTGCCAGCAGCCGAGGCTATCGAACGCCCCAGCATTTT.